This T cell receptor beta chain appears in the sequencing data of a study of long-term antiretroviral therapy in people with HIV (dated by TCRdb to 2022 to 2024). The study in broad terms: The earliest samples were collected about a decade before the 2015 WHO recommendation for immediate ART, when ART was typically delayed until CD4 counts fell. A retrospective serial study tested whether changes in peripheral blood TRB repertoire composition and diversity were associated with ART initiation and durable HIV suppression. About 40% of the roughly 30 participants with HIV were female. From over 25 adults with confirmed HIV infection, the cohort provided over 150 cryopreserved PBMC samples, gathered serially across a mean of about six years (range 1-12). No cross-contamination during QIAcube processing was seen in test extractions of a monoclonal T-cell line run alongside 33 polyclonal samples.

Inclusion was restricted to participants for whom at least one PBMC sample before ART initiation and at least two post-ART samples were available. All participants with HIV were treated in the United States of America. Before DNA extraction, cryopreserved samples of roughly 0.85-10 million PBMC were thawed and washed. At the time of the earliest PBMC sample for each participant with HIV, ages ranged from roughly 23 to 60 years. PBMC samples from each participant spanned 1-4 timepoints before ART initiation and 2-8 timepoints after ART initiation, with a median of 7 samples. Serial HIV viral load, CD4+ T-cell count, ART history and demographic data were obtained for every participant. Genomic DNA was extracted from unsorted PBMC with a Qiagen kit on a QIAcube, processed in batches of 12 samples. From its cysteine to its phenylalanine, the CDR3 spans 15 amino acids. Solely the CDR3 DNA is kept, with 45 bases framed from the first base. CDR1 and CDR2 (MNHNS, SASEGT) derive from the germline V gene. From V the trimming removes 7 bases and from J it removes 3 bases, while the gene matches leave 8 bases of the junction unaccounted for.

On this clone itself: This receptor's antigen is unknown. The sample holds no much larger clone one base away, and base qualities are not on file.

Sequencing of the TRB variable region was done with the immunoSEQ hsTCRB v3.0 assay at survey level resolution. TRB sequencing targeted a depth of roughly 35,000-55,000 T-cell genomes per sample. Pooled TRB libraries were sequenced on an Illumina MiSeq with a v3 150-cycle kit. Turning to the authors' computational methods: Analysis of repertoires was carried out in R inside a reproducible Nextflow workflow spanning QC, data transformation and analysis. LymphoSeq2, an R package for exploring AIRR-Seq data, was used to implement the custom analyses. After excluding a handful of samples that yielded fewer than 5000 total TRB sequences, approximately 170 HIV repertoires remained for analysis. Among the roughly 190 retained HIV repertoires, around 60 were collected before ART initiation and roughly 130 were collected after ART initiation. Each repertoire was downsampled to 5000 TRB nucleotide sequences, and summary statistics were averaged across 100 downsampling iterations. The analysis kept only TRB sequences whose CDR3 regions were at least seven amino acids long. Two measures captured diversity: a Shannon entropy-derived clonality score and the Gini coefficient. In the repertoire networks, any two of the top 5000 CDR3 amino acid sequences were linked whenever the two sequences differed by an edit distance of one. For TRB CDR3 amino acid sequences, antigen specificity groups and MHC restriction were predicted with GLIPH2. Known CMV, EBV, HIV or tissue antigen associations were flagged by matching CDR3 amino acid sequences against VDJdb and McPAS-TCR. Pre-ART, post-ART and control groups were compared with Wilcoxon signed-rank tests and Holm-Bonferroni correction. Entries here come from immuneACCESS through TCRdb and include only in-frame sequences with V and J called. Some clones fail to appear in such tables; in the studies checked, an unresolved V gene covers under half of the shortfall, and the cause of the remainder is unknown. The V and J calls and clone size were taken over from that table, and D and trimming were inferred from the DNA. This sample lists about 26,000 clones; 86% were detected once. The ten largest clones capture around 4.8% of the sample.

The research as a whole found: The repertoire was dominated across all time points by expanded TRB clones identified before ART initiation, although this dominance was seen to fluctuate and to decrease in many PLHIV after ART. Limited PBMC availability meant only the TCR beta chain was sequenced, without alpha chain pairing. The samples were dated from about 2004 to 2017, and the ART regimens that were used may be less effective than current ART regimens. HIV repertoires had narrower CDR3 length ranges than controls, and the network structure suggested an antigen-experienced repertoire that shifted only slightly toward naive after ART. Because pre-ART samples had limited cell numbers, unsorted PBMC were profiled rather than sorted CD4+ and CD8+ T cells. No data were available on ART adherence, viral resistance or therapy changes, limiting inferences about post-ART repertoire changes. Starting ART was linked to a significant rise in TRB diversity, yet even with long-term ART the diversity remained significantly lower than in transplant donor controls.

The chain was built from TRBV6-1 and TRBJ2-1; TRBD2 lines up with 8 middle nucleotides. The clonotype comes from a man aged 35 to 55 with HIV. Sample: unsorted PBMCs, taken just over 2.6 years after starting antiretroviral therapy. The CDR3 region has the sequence CASIVGGRNYNEQFF. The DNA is TGTGCCAGCATTGTCGGCGGGAGGAACTACAATGAGCAGTTCTTC.